This passage covers 2 T cell receptor beta chains from one sample sequenced in a study of blood T cell repertoires in COVID-19. Using immunoSEQ multiplex PCR, the repertoire was profiled, and TCRdb retains in-frame clones only, with some absent. Of about 74,000 clones detected, approximately 88% appear once; the ten largest clones hold approximately 6.7%. Source material: peripheral blood. The receptors originated from a woman aged 80 or older with acute or convalescent COVID-19.

J is TRBJ1-2 and V is TRBV5-6, with 8 bases that match TRBD1. J gave up 8 bases and V 4 bases, and 10 bases lay outside the gene matches. The CDR3 consists of 14 residues. Germline assignment: CDR1 SGHDT and CDR2 YYEEEE. For the CDR3, the DNA is TGTGCCAGCAGCATCGGACAGGGAGCCGGGGGCTACACCTTC. Amino acid sequence: CASSIGQGAGGYTF.

The chain joins TRBV10-3 to TRBJ1-5; D gene ambiguous. In germline, CDR1 is ENHRY, CDR2 SYGVKD. The CDR3 totals 13 residues. Between the trimmed V and J ends, which lost 4 bases and 4 bases, there was a span of 8 bases. The CDR3 coding sequence is TGTGCCATCAGTGCCGGTGATAATCAGCCCCAGCATTTT. This translates into CAISAGDNQPQHF.